This entry lists 17 T cell receptor beta chains sequenced from one sample in a study of CD8+ T cells in alopecia areata. Treatment meaning: oral pan-JAK inhibitor, 5-10 mg twice daily. Reverse transcription of extracted RNA yielded cDNA, which provided the sequencing template. Assay: immunoSEQ multiplex PCR; the TCRdb copy retains only in-frame clones and omits some. The profile covers 150,000 to 200,000 clones, with approximately 61% appearing a single time and about 0.94% taken by the ten largest. The sample in question was CD4+ T cells sorted from blood, obtained at week 24, from a patient treated with tofacitinib. The source is a human donor with alopecia areata.

The chain joins TRBV4-3 to TRBJ1-4; a weak D match, TRBD1 (6 bases). The V end lost 3 bases, the J end lost 7 bases, and 18 bases lay between the germline ends. The CDR3 loop spans 16 amino acids. Germline V CDR1 and CDR2: LGHNA, YSLEER. The CDR3 sequence is CASSQITGRRVEKLFF. CDR3 coding DNA: TGCGCCAGCAGCCAGATCACAGGGCGCAGGGTTGAAAAACTGTTTTTT.

In this sample, this clone turned up a few times. The V call is TRBV30, the J call TRBJ1-2; 9 positions match TRBD1. The CDR3 runs to 15 residues. Trimming took 2 bases from V and 8 from J; bases not matched to a gene: 12. CDR1 GTSNPN and CDR2 SVGIG come from the germline V gene (reference sequence). CDR3 protein: CAWSPSHTGGEGYTF. The DNA of the CDR3 is TGTGCCTGGAGTCCCTCACATACAGGGGGCGAGGGCTACACCTTC.

The J gene is TRBJ2-3, the V gene TRBV29-1; D might be TRBD1 (6 bases). The CDR3 runs to 15 residues. Germline V gene lookup returns CDR1 SQVTM and CDR2 ANQGSEA. V lost 4 bases and J 1 base, leaving 15 bases between the germline ends. As DNA, the CDR3 is TGCAGCGTTGGAGATCCGGGACAAGGCACAGATACGCAGTATTTT. Translated: CSVGDPGQGTDTQYF.

The V and J genes are TRBV7-2 and TRBJ2-7; TRBD2 is a possible D gene (6 bases). V lost 1 base to trimming and J lost 2 bases, with 24 bases between them. Germline CDR1 and CDR2: SGHTA and FQGNSA. The CDR3 loop spans 19 amino acids. The CDR3 region has the DNA TGTGCCAGCAGCTTAGTTGCGCGGCGGGGCCGCCAATTAGCCTACGAGCAGTACTTC. Protein sequence: CASSLVARRGRQLAYEQYF.

The sample holds a few counts of this clone. The rearrangement links TRBV15 to TRBJ2-1; D possibly corresponds to TRBD1 (6 bases). Between the trimmed V and J ends, which lost 8 bases and 5 bases, there was a span of 13 bases. Looked up from germline, CDR1 is LNHNV and CDR2 is YYDKDF (reference sequence). The CDR3 spans 13 residues. The CDR3 region has the DNA TGTGCCACCGGGGGACAACTCCACAATGAGCAGTTCTTC. Translated, it gives CATGGQLHNEQFF.

The chain employs TRBV29-1 and TRBJ2-1; 13 bases line up with TRBD2. The length of the CDR3 is 17 residues. Per germline, CDR1 SQVTM and CDR2 ANQGSEA. V shed 0 bases and J 6 bases; nucleotides not matched to a gene: 8. The CDR3 region has the DNA TGCAGCGTTGAAGACCGCTGGAGGACTAGCGGGGGCAATGAGCAGTTCTTC. Protein product: CSVEDRWRTSGGNEQFF.

The CDR3 bases are TGTGCCAGCAGCGTTACGGGACGGGCCTACGAGCAGTACTTC. This gives the protein CASSVTGRAYEQYF. The chain employs TRBV9 and TRBJ2-7, with D perhaps TRBD1 or TRBD2 (5 bases each). Germline loops: CDR1 SGDLS, CDR2 YYNGEE. Trimming took off 2 bases at V and 2 bases at J, with 11 bases between the two ends. The CDR3 sequence is 14 residues long.

The CDR3 here is CASSPRGVSPLHF. The CDR3 DNA reads as TGTGCCAGCAGCCCTAGAGGCGTTTCACCCCTCCACTTT. The chain carries TRBV13 and TRBJ1-6, with no clear D. The CDR3 is 13 residues long. Per the germline V gene, CDR1 is PRHDT and CDR2 is FYEKMQ (reference sequence). The ends were cut back, 5 bases at V and 9 bases at J, with 11 bases in the middle.

This rearrangement joins TRBV7-2 to TRBJ1-4; D is possibly TRBD1 (5 bases). The CDR3 runs to 15 residues. The V gene's germline CDR1 is SGHTA and CDR2 FQGNSA. Trimming pared 1 base from V and 8 bases from J, leaving 14 bases between. The CDR3 spells CASSLVGQGGEKLFF. The CDR3 nucleotides are TGTGCCAGCAGCTTAGTTGGGCAGGGCGGCGAAAAACTGTTTTTT.

The J gene is TRBJ2-6, the V gene TRBV2; weak D call: TRBD2 (6 bases). The CDR3 is made up of 15 amino acids. Trimming cost V 5 bases and J 1 base, with 9 bases left between them. Germline V gene data show CDR1 as SNHLY and CDR2 as FYNNEI. CDR3 protein: CASSPLASGANVLTF. The CDR3, as DNA: TGTGCCAGCAGTCCACTAGCTTCTGGGGCCAACGTCCTGACTTTC.

The chain employs TRBV7-8 and TRBJ1-1; possibly TRBD1 for D (5 bases). CDR1 is SGHVS, CDR2 FQNEAQ, per germline. The ends were cut back, 5 bases at V and 4 bases at J, with 26 bases in the middle. This CDR3 has 18 residues. The CDR3 sequence: CASSARSRIGEVSTEAFF. Here the CDR3 DNA reads TGTGCCAGCAGCGCACGAAGCCGGATAGGGGAGGTGAGCACTGAAGCTTTCTTT.

This rearrangement joins TRBV27 to TRBJ1-4, with D hard to call. Germline V gives CDR1 MNHEY, CDR2 SMNVEV (reference sequence). The CDR3 totals 15 residues. With 5 bases removed from V and 5 bases from J, the gap between germline ends came to 15 bases. The CDR3 protein is CASSTWATRNEKLFF. The CDR3, as DNA: TGTGCCAGCAGTACCTGGGCTACCCGGAATGAAAAACTGTTTTTT. The full variable domain, rest sourced from reference TRBV27 and TRBJ1-4, is EAQVTQNPRYLITVTGKKLTVTCSQNMNHEYMSWYRQDPGLGLRQIYYSMNVEVTDKGDVPEGYKVSRKEKRNFPLILESPSPNQTSLYFCASSTWATRNEKLFFGSGTQLSVL.

The rearrangement joins TRBV6-5 to TRBJ1-2, with no clear D. The CDR3 is made up of 15 amino acids. Germline V CDR1 and CDR2: MNHEY, SVGAGI. With 6 bases removed from V and 7 bases from J, the gap between germline ends came to 21 bases. The CDR3 nucleotides are TGTGCCAGCAGCCAACGACGCCCAGAATGGCGTGGCTACACCTTC. Protein: CASSQRRPEWRGYTF.

This chain connects TRBV30 to TRBJ2-3; 8 nucleotides agree with TRBD2. This CDR3 is built from 16 residues. Germline assignment: CDR1 GTSNPN and CDR2 SVGIG (reference sequence). Trimming removed 6 bases from V and 3 bases from J; junction bases left unmatched: 14. CDR3: CACQSTLKRGTDTQYF. CDR3 DNA: TGTGCCTGCCAGTCTACTCTCAAGCGGGGGACAGATACGCAGTATTTT.

The table lists this clone with a few counts. The chain recombines TRBV10-3 with TRBJ2-3; 9 positions agree with TRBD2. After removal of 8 bases from V and 6 bases from J, the junction contained 3 bases not matched to a gene. Germline CDR1 reads ENHRY; CDR2 reads SYGVKD. CDR3 length: 12 residues. The CDR3 DNA is TGTGCCATCGGGACTAGCAGCGATACGCAGTATTTT. It translates to CAIGTSSDTQYF.

The chain recombines TRBV20-1 with TRBJ1-2; D perhaps matches TRBD1 (5 bases). This CDR3 contains 11 residues. V was pared by 5 bases and J by 5 bases, with 9 bases between. Looked up from germline, CDR1 is DFQATT and CDR2 is SNEGSKA (reference sequence). Written as DNA, the CDR3 is TGCAGTGCTGTGGGGGTATATGGCTACACCTTC. The encoded protein is CSAVGVYGYTF.

V usage is TRBV6-5 and J usage is TRBJ2-5; D not resolved. The V end was cut by 5 bases, the J end by 5 bases, with 9 bases between. The CDR3 spans 12 residues. CDR1 is MNHEY and CDR2 is SVGAGI in the germline V gene. This chain's CDR3 is CASSEAWETQYF. Written as DNA, the CDR3 is TGTGCCAGCAGTGAAGCGTGGGAGACCCAGTACTTC.